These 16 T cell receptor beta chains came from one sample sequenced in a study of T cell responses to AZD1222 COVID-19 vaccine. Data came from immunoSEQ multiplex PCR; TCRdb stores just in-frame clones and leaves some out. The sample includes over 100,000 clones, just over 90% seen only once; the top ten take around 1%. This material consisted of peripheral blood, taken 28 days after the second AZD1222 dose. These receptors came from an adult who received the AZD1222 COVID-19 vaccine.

The CDR3 DNA reads as TGCAGTGCTAGTGTTAGCGGGAGCACAGATACGCAGTATTTT. This gives the protein CSASVSGSTDTQYF. The chain uses TRBV20-1 and TRBJ2-3; TRBD2 matches 7 bases. V lost 3 bases to trimming and J lost 0 bases; unmatched junction nucleotides: 3. The CDR3 has 14 residues. Germline CDR1 DFQATT, CDR2 SNEGSKA (reference sequence).

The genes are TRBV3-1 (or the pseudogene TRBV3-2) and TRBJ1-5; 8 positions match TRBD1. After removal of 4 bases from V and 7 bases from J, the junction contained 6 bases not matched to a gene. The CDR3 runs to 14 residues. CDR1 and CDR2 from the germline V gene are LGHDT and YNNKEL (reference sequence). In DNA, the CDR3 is TGTGCCAGCAGCCGAGGACAGGGCGAACAGCCCCAGCATTTT. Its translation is CASSRGQGEQPQHF.

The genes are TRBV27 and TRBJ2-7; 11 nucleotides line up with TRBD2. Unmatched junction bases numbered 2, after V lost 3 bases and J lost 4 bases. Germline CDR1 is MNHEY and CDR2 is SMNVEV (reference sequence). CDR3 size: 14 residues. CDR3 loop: CASSFTSGSYEQYF. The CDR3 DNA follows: TGTGCCAGCAGTTTTACTAGCGGGAGTTACGAGCAGTACTTC.

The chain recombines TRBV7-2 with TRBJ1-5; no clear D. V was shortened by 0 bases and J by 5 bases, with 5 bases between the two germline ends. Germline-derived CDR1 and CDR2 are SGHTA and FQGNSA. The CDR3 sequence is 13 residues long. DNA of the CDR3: TGTGCCAGCAGCTTAGCGTGGGATCAGCCCCAGCATTTT. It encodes CASSLAWDQPQHF.

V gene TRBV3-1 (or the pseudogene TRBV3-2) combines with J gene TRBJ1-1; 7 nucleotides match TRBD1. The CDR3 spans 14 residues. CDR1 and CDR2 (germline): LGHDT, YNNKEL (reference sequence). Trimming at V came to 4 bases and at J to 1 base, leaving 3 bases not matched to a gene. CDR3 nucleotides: TGTGCCAGCAGCCCAACAGGGGCGAACACTGAAGCTTTCTTT. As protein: CASSPTGANTEAFF.

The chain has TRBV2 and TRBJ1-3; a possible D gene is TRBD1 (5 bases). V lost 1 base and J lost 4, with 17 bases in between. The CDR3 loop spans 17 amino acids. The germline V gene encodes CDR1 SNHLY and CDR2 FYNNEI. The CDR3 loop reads CASSEGRHQGRGNTIYF. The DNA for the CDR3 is TGTGCCAGCAGTGAAGGTCGACACCAGGGTCGAGGAAACACCATATATTTT.

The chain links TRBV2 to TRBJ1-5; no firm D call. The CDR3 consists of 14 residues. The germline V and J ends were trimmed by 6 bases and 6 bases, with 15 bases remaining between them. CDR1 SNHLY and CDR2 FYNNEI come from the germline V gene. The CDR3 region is CASRGGDWGQPQHF. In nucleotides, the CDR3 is TGTGCCAGCAGGGGCGGGGATTGGGGTCAGCCCCAGCATTTT.

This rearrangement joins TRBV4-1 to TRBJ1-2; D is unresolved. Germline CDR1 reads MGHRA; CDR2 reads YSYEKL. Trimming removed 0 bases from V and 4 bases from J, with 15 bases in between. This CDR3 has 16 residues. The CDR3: CASSQDGVLIGYGYTF. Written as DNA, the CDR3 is TGCGCCAGCAGCCAAGATGGGGTCCTCATAGGCTATGGCTACACCTTC.

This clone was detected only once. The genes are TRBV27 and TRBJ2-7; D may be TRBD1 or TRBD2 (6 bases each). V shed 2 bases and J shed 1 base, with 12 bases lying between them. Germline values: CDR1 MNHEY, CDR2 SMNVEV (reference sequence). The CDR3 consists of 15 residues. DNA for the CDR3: TGTGCCAGCAGTTTAGGGCAGGGGACTTCCTACGAGCAGTACTTC. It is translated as CASSLGQGTSYEQYF.

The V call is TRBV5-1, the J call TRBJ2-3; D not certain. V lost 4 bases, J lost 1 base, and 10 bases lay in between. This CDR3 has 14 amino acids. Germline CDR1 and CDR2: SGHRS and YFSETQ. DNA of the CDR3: TGCGCCAGCAGCCCGGCTGGGGGCACAGATACGCAGTATTTT. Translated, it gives CASSPAGGTDTQYF.

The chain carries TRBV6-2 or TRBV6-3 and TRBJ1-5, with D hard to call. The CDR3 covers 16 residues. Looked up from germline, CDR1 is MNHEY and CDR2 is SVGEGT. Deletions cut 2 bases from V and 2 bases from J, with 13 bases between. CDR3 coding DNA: TGTGCCAGCAGTTACCCCTCGGGCAGCCGCAATCAGCCCCAGCATTTT. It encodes CASSYPSGSRNQPQHF.

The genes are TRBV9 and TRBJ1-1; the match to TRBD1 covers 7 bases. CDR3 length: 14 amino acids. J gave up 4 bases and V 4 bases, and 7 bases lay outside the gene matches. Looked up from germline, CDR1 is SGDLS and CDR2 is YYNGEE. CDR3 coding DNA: TGTGCCAGCAGCTCTCCCAACAGGGGCACTGAAGCTTTCTTT. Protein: CASSSPNRGTEAFF. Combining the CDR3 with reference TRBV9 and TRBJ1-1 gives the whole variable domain DSGVTQTPKHLITATGQRVTLRCSPRSGDLSVYWYQQSLDQGLQFLIQYYNGEERAKGNILERFSAQQFPDLHSELNLSSLELGDSALYFCASSSPNRGTEAFFGQGTRLTVV.

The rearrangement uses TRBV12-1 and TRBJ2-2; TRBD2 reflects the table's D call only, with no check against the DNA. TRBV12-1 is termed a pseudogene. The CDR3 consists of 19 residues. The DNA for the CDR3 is TGTGCCAGCAGCTCCGCCGGGACTAGCGGGTTCGGCGGCACCGGGGAGCTGTTTTTT. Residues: CASSSAGTSGFGGTGELFF.

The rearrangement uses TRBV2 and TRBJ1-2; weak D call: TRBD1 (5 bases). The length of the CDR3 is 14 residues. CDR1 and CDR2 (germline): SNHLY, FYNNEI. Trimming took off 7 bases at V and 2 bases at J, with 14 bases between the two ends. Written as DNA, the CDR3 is TGTGCCAGCATGGTGGGCAGGGTAAACTATGGCTACACCTTC. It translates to CASMVGRVNYGYTF. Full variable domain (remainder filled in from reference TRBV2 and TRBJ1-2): EPEVTQTPSHQVTQMGQEVILRCVPISNHLYFYWYRQILGQKVEFLVSFYNNEISEKSEIFDDQFSVERPDGSNFTLKIRSTKLEDSAMYFCASMVGRVNYGYTFGSGTRLTVV.

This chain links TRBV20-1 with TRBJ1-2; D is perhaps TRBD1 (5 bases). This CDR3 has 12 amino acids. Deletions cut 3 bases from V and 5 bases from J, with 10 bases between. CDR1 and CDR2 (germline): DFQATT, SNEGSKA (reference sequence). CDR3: CSASRGSYGYTF. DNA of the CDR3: TGCAGTGCTAGTCGGGGGTCTTATGGCTACACCTTC.

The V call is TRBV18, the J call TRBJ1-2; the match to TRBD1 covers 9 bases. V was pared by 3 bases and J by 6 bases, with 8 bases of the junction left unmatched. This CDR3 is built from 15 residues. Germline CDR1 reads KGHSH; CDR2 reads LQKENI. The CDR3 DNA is TGTGCCAGCTCACCCTCACAGGGGGCCAAGGATGGCTACACCTTC. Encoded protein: CASSPSQGAKDGYTF.